A selection of T cell receptor beta chains follows, all from one sample in a study of cytomegalovirus exposure and HLA in healthy donors. The method was immunoSEQ multiplex PCR; TCRdb's version includes in-frame clones alone and lacks a portion of them. The table includes fewer than 150,000 clones, about three quarters detected once. The specimen was PBMCs. These receptors were taken from a woman between 35 and 50 years old in good health and CMV-seropositive. Each CDR3 is given with its conserved first and last residue. The D gene is left open where the match is weak. Part of the rows lack a size; the others show once, few, many or a class for expanded clones.

cdr3_aa cdr3_nt clone_size v_call d_call j_call
CASSQQTIEQFF TGTGCCAGCAGTCAACAGACTATTGAGCAGTTCTTC few TRBV2 - TRBJ2-1
CASSQAGTIYEQYF TGTGCCAGCAGCCAAGCCGGGACAATCTACGAGCAGTACTTC - TRBV4-2 - TRBJ2-7
CASAGTGRGYGYTF TGTGCCAGCGCCGGGACAGGGAGGGGCTATGGCTACACCTTC - TRBV25-1 TRBD1 TRBJ1-2
CSVEDSTEAFF TGCAGCGTTGAAGACTCCACTGAAGCTTTCTTT - TRBV29-1 - TRBJ1-1
CASRSLEGTDTQYF TGTGCCAGTAGAAGCCTTGAGGGCACAGATACGCAGTATTTT - TRBV19 - TRBJ2-3
CATSQTGGKDTQYF TGTGCCACCAGTCAGACAGGGGGCAAAGATACGCAGTATTTT few TRBV15 TRBD1 TRBJ2-3
CASSLGGQRLDQPQHF TGTGCCAGCAGCTTAGGAGGGCAAAGGCTCGATCAGCCCCAGCATTTT - TRBV7-2 - TRBJ1-5
CASSVGTGNQPQHF TGTGCCAGCAGCGTGGGGACAGGCAATCAGCCCCAGCATTTT - TRBV9 TRBD1 TRBJ1-5
CASSSGQGVHQPQHF TGTGCCAGCAGCTCAGGACAGGGAGTTCATCAGCCCCAGCATTTT - TRBV7-9 TRBD1 TRBJ1-5
CASSVAPSGETQYF TGTGCCAGCAGCGTAGCACCTAGCGGGGAAACACAGTACTTC - TRBV9 TRBD2 TRBJ2-5
CASSLAQQGTYNEQFF TGTGCCAGCAGCTTGGCGCAGCAGGGGACATACAATGAGCAGTTCTTC - TRBV5-4 - TRBJ2-1
CASSYSVGQQETQYF TGTGCCAGCAGTTACTCGGTTGGACAACAAGAGACCCAGTACTTC - TRBV6-5 - TRBJ2-5
CASSESQGAGNSPLHF TGTGCCAGCAGTGAATCACAGGGGGCCGGTAATTCACCCCTCCACTTT - TRBV25-1 TRBD1 TRBJ1-6
CASSGQYGENIQYF TGTGCCAGCTCTGGACAATATGGGGAAAACATTCAGTACTTC - TRBV25-1 - TRBJ2-4
CASSLGTEGLNQPQHF TGCGCCAGCAGCCTGGGGACAGAGGGGCTAAATCAGCCCCAGCATTTT - TRBV4-3 TRBD1 TRBJ1-5
CASSLWGDYGYTF TGTGCCAGCAGCTTATGGGGGGACTATGGCTACACCTTC - TRBV7-2 - TRBJ1-2
CASSSGPGVTDTQYF TGTGCCAGCAGTTCCGGTCCAGGGGTTACAGATACGCAGTATTTT - TRBV6-6 - TRBJ2-3
CASSRDRADSPLHF TGTGCCAGCAGCCGGGACAGGGCAGATTCACCCCTCCACTTT - TRBV5-4 TRBD1 TRBJ1-6
CASSLGRQGYYTF TGTGCCAGCAGCTTAGGGCGCCAGGGTTACTACACCTTC - TRBV7-2 - TRBJ1-2
CASSDQGRTNTEAFF TGTGCCAGCAGCGATCAGGGCAGGACGAACACTGAAGCTTTCTTT - TRBV27 - TRBJ1-1
CASSFEGLGNTIYF TGCGCCAGCAGCTTTGAGGGCCTCGGAAACACCATATATTTT few TRBV5-1 - TRBJ1-3
CASRKTGEGETQYF TGTGCCAGCAGGAAGACAGGGGAGGGGGAGACTCAGTACTTC - TRBV2 - TRBJ2-5
CASSYSRDYGYTF TGTGCCAGCAGTTACTCGAGGGACTATGGCTACACCTTC few TRBV6-5 - TRBJ1-2
CASSWDRMGDTQYF TGTGCCAGCAGCTGGGACAGGATGGGAGATACGCAGTATTTT - TRBV7-3 TRBD1 TRBJ2-3
CASRGKGDQETQYF TGTGCCAGCAGGGGGAAGGGAGACCAAGAGACCCAGTACTTC - TRBV7-9 - TRBJ2-5
CASSRDRRLLNTEAFF TGCGCCAGCAGCAGGGACAGAAGATTATTGAACACTGAAGCTTTCTTT - TRBV4-3 TRBD1 TRBJ1-1
CASSPADRNYGYTF TGTGCCAGCAGCCCAGCGGACAGGAACTATGGCTACACCTTC - TRBV7-2 TRBD1 TRBJ1-2
CASSFEYQPQHF TGTGCCAGCAGCTTCGAGTATCAGCCCCAGCATTTT once TRBV7-9 - TRBJ1-5
CASSQTLRDKGEKLFF TGCGCCAGCAGTCAAACCCTCCGGGACAAGGGTGAAAAACTGTTTTTT - TRBV23-1 - TRBJ1-4
CASSLSSTQETQYF TGCGCCAGCAGCTTGTCCAGTACCCAAGAGACCCAGTACTTC - TRBV5-1 - TRBJ2-5
CATSNRGGEAFF TGCGCCACCTCAAACAGGGGGGGTGAAGCTTTCTTT - TRBV5-1 TRBD1 TRBJ1-1
CASRLKAGGEQPQHF TGTGCCAGCAGACTCAAGGCGGGGGGAGAACAGCCCCAGCATTTT - TRBV7-2 - TRBJ1-5
CASSMQRGTEQYF TGTGCCAGTAGTATGCAGCGGGGAACCGAGCAGTACTTC - TRBV19 TRBD2 TRBJ2-7
CASGWIAGNSEAFF TGTGCTAGTGGTTGGATCGCGGGGAACTCTGAAGCTTTCTTT - TRBV12-5 - TRBJ1-1
CASSVSGGESPLHF TGTGCCAGCAGCGTGTCAGGGGGCGAGTCACCCCTCCACTTT once TRBV7-2 TRBD1 TRBJ1-6
CASTQGGFYNSPLHF TGTGCCAGTACCCAAGGAGGATTTTATAATTCACCCCTCCACTTT - TRBV19 - TRBJ1-6
CSVVVTENYGYTF TGCAGCGTTGTGGTGACAGAAAACTATGGCTACACCTTC - TRBV29-1 - TRBJ1-2
CASSHYPGQGSHEQFF TGTGCCAGCAGCCATTATCCGGGACAGGGCTCACATGAGCAGTTCTTC - TRBV14 TRBD1 TRBJ2-1
CASSYPDRGRNSPLHF TGTGCCAGCAGTTACCCAGACAGGGGTCGGAATTCACCCCTCCACTTT - TRBV6-5 TRBD1 TRBJ1-6
CASSPSRGGNEQFF TGTGCCAGCAGCCCATCTCGGGGAGGTAATGAGCAGTTCTTC - TRBV7-3 - TRBJ2-1
CASSYSRANEKLFF TGTGCCAGCAGTTACTCCAGGGCTAATGAAAAACTGTTTTTT - TRBV6-5 - TRBJ1-4
CATSGRQGSDTEAFF TGTGCCACCAGCGGTAGACAGGGATCCGACACTGAAGCTTTCTTT - TRBV15 TRBD1 TRBJ1-1
CASSPGLVEETQYF TGTGCCAGCTCACCGGGGCTAGTCGAAGAGACCCAGTACTTC - TRBV18 - TRBJ2-5
CASSQGGGGNYGYTF TGCGCCAGCAGCCAAGGAGGAGGTGGCAACTATGGCTACACCTTC - TRBV4-1 - TRBJ1-2